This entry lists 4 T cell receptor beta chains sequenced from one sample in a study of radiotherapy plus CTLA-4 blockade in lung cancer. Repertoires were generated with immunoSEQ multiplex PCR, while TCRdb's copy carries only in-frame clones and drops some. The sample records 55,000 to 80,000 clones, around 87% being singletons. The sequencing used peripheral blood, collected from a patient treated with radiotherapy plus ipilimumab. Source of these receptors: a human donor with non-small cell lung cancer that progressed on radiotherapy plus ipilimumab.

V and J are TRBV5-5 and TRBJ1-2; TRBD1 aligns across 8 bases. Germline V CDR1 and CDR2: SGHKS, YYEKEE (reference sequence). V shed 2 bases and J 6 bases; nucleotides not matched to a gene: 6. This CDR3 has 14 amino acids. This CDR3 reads CASSFKQGQDGYTF. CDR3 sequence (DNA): TGTGCCAGCAGCTTCAAACAGGGACAGGATGGCTACACCTTC.

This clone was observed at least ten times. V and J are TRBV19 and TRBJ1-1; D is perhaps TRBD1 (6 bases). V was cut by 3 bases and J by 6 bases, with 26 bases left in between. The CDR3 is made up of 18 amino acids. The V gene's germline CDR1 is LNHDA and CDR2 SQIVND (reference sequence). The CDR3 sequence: CASSIGYLEGGALAEAFF. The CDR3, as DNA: TGTGCCAGTAGTATTGGCTACCTAGAGGGGGGGGCATTGGCTGAAGCTTTCTTT.

The CDR3 here is CASSQDRAHAYEQYV. CDR3 nucleotides: TGTGCCAGCTCACAAGACAGGGCCCATGCCTACGAGCAGTACGTC. The chain uses TRBV18 and TRBJ2-7, with TRBD1 matching over 7 bases. The germline V gene encodes CDR1 KGHSH and CDR2 LQKENI. J was trimmed by 2 bases and V by 4 bases; bases with no gene match: 8. The CDR3 extends over 15 amino acids.

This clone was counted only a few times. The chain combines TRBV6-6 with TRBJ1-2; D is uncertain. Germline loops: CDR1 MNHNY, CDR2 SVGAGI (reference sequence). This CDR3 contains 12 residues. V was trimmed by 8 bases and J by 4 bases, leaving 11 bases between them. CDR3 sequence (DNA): TGTGCCAGCGGCCTTGAGCTCTATGGCTACACCTTC. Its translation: CASGLELYGYTF.